The clone carrying this T cell receptor beta chain appeared many times. The data were obtained in a study of metastatic and nonmetastatic thyroid tumors. TCRdb reprocessed the PCR reads using MiXCR. The sample consists of around 20,000 clones, 22% of them appearing once. Germline CDR1 reads LGHNA; CDR2 reads YSLEER. V lost 4 bases to trimming and J lost 6 bases; unmatched junction nucleotides: 8. The CDR3 runs to 15 residues. Each patient came to thyroid surgery without any prior treatment (of any kind). The J gene is TRBJ2-7, the V gene TRBV4-3; 11 positions match TRBD1. The receptor was derived from a female donor with papillary thyroid cancer or a benign thyroid nodule (not recorded which). Some clones in this sample may be carry-over from other donors' samples. The source material was adjacent normal tissue. CDR3 bases: TGCGCCAGCAGCCTAGCCGGGACAGGGGGGAGCGAGCAGTACTTC. Its translation is CASSLAGTGGSEQYF.